Each of the 10 T cell receptor beta chains below was sequenced from the same sample in a study of blood T cell repertoires in COVID-19. The data were produced by immunoSEQ multiplex PCR, yet TCRdb's version contains in-frame clones alone and is incomplete. In the table there are a few hundred thousand clones, 70% to 90% of which are singletons. Material for sequencing was PBMCs or T cells enriched from blood (not recorded which). These receptors all stem from a woman aged 55 to 70 who had recovered from COVID-19.

The DNA of the CDR3 is TGTGCCAGCAGTTTTGAGGTCTTCCAGCCCCAGCATTTT. As protein: CASSFEVFQPQHF. V is TRBV28 and J is TRBJ1-5, with D hard to call. Germline assignment: CDR1 MDHEN and CDR2 SYDVKM. The CDR3 is 13 amino acids. The V and J ends lost 3 bases and 7 bases respectively, with 10 bases between them. The full variable domain, with the rest looked up from reference TRBV28 and TRBJ1-5, is DVKVTQSSRYLVKRTGEKVFLECVQDMDHENMFWYRQDPGLGLRLIYFSYDVKMKEKGDIPEGYSVSREKKERFSLILESASTNQTSMYLCASSFEVFQPQHFGDGTRLSIL.

V usage is TRBV19 and J usage is TRBJ1-5, with 8 nucleotides matching TRBD1. V shed 6 bases and J 0 bases; nucleotides not matched to a gene: 10. Looked up from germline, CDR1 is LNHDA and CDR2 is SQIVND (reference sequence). The CDR3 sequence is 17 residues long. CDR3 DNA sequence: TGTGCCAGTAGGACCCCGGGACAGGTTAATAGCAATCAGCCCCAGCATTTT. As protein: CASRTPGQVNSNQPQHF.

CDR3 DNA sequence: TGTGCCAGTAGGTTCCAAGCGGGGGCCTCCGGTGAGCAGTTCTTC. Translation gives CASRFQAGASGEQFF. The chain has TRBV19 and TRBJ2-1, with 8 bases lining up with TRBD2. Germline lookup yields CDR1 LNHDA and CDR2 SQIVND (reference sequence). Trimming removed 6 bases from V and 9 bases from J; junction bases left unmatched: 13. The length of the CDR3 is 15 residues. Full variable domain (rest looked up from reference TRBV19 and TRBJ2-1): DGGITQSPKYLFRKEGQNVTLSCEQNLNHDAMYWYRQDPGQGLRLIYYSQIVNDFQKGDIAEGYSVSREKKESFPLTVTSAQKNPTAFYLCASRFQAGASGEQFFGPGTRLTVL.

Only a few counts were recorded for this clone. This rearrangement joins TRBV30 to TRBJ2-7; D gene ambiguous. This CDR3 region has 13 residues. V was pared by 1 base and J by 7 bases, with 14 bases between. Germline V gene data show CDR1 as GTSNPN and CDR2 as SVGIG (reference sequence). CDR3 DNA sequence: TGTGCCTGGAGTGGTAGCAGCTCTCGGGAGCAGTACGTC. This translates into CAWSGSSSREQYV.

This chain links TRBV27 with TRBJ1-2, with 7 bases matching TRBD1. CDR1 is MNHEY, CDR2 SMNVEV, per germline (reference sequence). V trimming: 4 bases; J trimming: 4 bases; junction bases outside the gene matches: 9. The CDR3 loop spans 15 amino acids. CDR3 nucleotides: TGTGCCAGCAGTTCCCGACAGGGAATAAGCTATGGCTACACCTTC. It encodes CASSSRQGISYGYTF.

The V call is TRBV5-1, the J call TRBJ2-2; TRBD2 matches 7 bases. Germline-derived CDR1 and CDR2 are SGHRS and YFSETQ. There are 14 residues in the CDR3. Losses at the gene ends were 4 bases for V and 2 bases for J; bases not matched to a gene: 2. The CDR3 nucleotides read TGCGCCAGCAGCCGGGACTACAACACCGGGGAGCTGTTTTTT. Its protein is CASSRDYNTGELFF.

The CDR3 protein is CASRETGGATNEKLFF. Written as DNA, the CDR3 is TGCGCCAGCAGGGAGACAGGGGGGGCAACTAATGAAAAACTGTTTTTT. This rearrangement joins TRBV5-1 to TRBJ1-4, with 9 bases identical to TRBD1. Trimming at V came to 5 bases and at J to 0 bases, leaving 5 bases not matched to a gene. The V gene's germline CDR1 is SGHRS and CDR2 YFSETQ. This CDR3 is 16 amino acids long.

This chain uses TRBV6-4 with TRBJ1-1; D uncertain. Trimming pared 5 bases from V and 1 base from J, leaving 8 bases between. Per germline, CDR1 MRHNA and CDR2 SNTAGT. The CDR3 is 13 amino acids. The CDR3 DNA sequence: TGTGCCAGCAGTCGCGAGTGGAACACTGAAGCTTTCTTT. The encoded protein is CASSREWNTEAFF.

The chain uses TRBV7-2 and TRBJ1-2, with 9 bases that match TRBD1. Germline loops: CDR1 SGHTA, CDR2 FQGNSA. This CDR3 is built from 13 residues. V gave up 5 bases and J gave up 7 bases; unmatched junction bases: 5. The CDR3 nucleotides read TGTGCCAGCAGCACCCGGGACAGGGCTGGCTACACCTTC. Its protein product is CASSTRDRAGYTF.

The chain uses TRBV3-1 (or the pseudogene TRBV3-2) and TRBJ2-5; D is perhaps TRBD1 (6 bases). Trimming removed 1 base from V and 1 base from J, with 10 bases in between. The germline CDR1 and CDR2 sequences are LGHDT and YNNKEL (reference sequence). The CDR3 sequence is 15 residues long. CDR3 protein: CASSQGQARQETQYF. The CDR3 DNA reads as TGTGCCAGCAGCCAAGGACAGGCCCGCCAAGAGACCCAGTACTTC.